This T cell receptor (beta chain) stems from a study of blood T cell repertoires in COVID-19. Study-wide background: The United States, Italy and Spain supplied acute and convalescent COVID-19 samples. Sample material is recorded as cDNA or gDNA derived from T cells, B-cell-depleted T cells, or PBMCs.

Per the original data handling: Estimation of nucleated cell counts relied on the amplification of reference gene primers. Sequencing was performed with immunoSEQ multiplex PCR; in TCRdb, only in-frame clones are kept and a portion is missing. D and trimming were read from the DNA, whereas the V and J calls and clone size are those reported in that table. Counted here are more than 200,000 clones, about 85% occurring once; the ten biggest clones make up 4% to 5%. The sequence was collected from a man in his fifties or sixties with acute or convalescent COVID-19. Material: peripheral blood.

The CDR3 DNA sequence: TGTGCCAGTAGTTTGGACGGAGGGAGCTATGGCTACACCTTC. Translating gives CASSLDGGSYGYTF. The chain recombines TRBV19 with TRBJ1-2; D remains ambiguous. Germline lookup yields CDR1 LNHDA and CDR2 SQIVND (reference sequence). The CDR3 loop spans 14 amino acids. Trimming removed 5 bases from V and 4 bases from J, with 14 bases in between. The whole variable domain, remainder taken from reference TRBV19 and TRBJ1-2, is DGGITQSPKYLFRKEGQNVTLSCEQNLNHDAMYWYRQDPGQGLRLIYYSQIVNDFQKGDIAEGYSVSREKKESFPLTVTSAQKNPTAFYLCASSLDGGSYGYTFGSGTRLTVV.